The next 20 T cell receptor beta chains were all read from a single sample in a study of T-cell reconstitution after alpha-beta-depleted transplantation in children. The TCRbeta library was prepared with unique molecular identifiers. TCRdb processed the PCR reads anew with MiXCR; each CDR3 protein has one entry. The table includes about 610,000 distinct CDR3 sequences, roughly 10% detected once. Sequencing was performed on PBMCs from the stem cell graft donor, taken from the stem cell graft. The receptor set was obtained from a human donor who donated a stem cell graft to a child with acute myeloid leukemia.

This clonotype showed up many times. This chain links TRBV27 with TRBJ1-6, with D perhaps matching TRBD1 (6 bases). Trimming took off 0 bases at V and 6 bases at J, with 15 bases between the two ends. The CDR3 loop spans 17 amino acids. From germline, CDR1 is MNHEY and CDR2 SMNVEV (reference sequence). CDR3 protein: CASSLSSTGSGNSPLHF. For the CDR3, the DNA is TGTGCCAGCAGTTTATCCTCAACAGGGTCGGGTAATTCACCCCTCCACTTT.

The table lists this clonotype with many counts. In DNA form, the CDR3 reads TGCAGCGTGAGCGGGAGGAATGAGCAGTTCTTC. Protein: CSVSGRNEQFF. V usage is TRBV29-1 and J usage is TRBJ2-1; 9 bases match TRBD2. This CDR3 is 11 amino acids long. Germline CDR1 and CDR2: SQVTM and ANQGSEA. V lost 6 bases, J lost 7 bases, and 1 base stayed unmatched.

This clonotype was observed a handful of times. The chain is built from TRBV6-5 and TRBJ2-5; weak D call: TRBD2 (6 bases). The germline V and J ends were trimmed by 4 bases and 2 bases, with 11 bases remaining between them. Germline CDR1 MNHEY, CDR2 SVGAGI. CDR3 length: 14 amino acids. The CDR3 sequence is CASSSSDYQETQYF. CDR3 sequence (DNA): TGTGCCAGCAGTTCCTCGGACTATCAAGAGACCCAGTACTTC.

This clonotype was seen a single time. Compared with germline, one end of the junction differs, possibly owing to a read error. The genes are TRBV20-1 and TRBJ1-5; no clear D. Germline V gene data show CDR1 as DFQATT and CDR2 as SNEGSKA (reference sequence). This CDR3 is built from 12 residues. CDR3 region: CSGHRSNQPQDF. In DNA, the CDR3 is TGCAGTGGACACCGTAGCAATCAGCCCCAGGATTTT.

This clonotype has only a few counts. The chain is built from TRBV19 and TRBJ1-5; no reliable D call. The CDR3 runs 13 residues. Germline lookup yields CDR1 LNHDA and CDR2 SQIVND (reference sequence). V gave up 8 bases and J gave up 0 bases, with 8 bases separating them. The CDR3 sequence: CASAADSNQPQHF. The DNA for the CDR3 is TGTGCCAGTGCAGCAGATAGCAATCAGCCCCAGCATTTT. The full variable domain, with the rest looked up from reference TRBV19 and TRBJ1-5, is DGGITQSPKYLFRKEGQNVTLSCEQNLNHDAMYWYRQDPGQGLRLIYYSQIVNDFQKGDIAEGYSVSREKKESFPLTVTSAQKNPTAFYLCASAADSNQPQHFGDGTRLSIL.

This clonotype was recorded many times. The CDR3 DNA reads TGTGCCGTCGAGCGGGAGACCAATGAGCAGTTCTTC. Its protein product is CAVERETNEQFF. This chain links TRBV10-3 with TRBJ2-1, with 8 bases identical to TRBD2. The CDR3 contains 12 residues. CDR1 is ENHRY and CDR2 is SYGVKD in the germline V gene. The V segment lost 11 bases and the J segment 6 bases; nucleotides outside the gene matches: 6.

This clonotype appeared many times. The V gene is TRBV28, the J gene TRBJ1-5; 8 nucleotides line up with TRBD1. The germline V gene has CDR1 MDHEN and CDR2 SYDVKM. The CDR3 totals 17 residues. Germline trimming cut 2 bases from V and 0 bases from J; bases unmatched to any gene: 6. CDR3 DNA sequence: TGTGCCAGCAGTTTAACGGCAGGGGGCCTTAGCAATCAGCCCCAGCATTTT. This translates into CASSLTAGGLSNQPQHF.

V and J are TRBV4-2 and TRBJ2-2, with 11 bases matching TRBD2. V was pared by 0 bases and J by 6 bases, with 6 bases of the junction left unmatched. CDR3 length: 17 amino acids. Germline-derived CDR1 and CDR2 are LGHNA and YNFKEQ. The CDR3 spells CASSQELAGAIPGELFF. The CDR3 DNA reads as TGTGCCAGCAGCCAAGAACTAGCGGGAGCGATTCCCGGGGAGCTGTTTTTT.

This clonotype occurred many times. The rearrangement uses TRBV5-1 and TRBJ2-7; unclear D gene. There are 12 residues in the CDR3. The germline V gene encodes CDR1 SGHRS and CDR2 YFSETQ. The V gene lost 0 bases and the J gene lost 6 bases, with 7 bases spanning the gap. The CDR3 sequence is CASSLANREQYF. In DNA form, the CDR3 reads TGCGCCAGCAGCTTGGCCAATCGCGAGCAGTACTTC.

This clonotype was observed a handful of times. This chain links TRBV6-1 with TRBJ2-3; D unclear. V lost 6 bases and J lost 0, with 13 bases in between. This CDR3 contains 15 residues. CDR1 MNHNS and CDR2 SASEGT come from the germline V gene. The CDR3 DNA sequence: TGTGCCAGCAGCCAGGACGTGATCAGCACAGATACGCAGTATTTT. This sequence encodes CASSQDVISTDTQYF.

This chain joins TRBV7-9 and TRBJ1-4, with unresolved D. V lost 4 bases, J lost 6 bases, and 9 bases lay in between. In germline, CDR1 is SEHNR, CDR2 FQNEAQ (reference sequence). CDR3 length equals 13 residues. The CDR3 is CASSSIYDEKLFF. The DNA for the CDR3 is TGTGCCAGCAGCTCCATATACGATGAAAAACTGTTTTTT.

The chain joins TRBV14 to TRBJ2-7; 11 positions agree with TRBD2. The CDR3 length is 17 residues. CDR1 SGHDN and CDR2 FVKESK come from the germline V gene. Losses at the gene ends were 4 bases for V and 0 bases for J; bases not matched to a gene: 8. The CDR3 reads CASSPHPTSGISYEQYF. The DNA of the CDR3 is TGTGCCAGCAGCCCCCACCCGACTAGCGGGATCTCCTACGAGCAGTACTTC. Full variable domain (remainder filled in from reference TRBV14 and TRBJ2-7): EAGVTQFPSHSVIEKGQTVTLRCDPISGHDNLYWYRRVMGKEIKFLLHFVKESKQDESGMPNNRFLAERTGGTYSTLKVQPAELEDSGVYFCASSPHPTSGISYEQYFGPGTRLTVT.

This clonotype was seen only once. The CDR3 reads CASRTDSGEQYF. The CDR3 nucleotides read TGTGCCAGCAGAACCGACAGCGGCGAGCAGTACTTC. The chain carries TRBV2 and TRBJ2-7, with D perhaps TRBD1 or TRBD2 (5 bases each). Looked up from germline, CDR1 is SNHLY and CDR2 is FYNNEI. Between the trimmed V and J ends, which lost 6 bases and 6 bases, there was a span of 12 bases. This CDR3 spans 12 amino acids. Full variable domain (missing parts from reference TRBV2 and TRBJ2-7): EPEVTQTPSHQVTQMGQEVILRCVPISNHLYFYWYRQILGQKVEFLVSFYNNEISEKSEIFDDQFSVERPDGSNFTLKIRSTKLEDSAMYFCASRTDSGEQYFGPGTRLTVT.

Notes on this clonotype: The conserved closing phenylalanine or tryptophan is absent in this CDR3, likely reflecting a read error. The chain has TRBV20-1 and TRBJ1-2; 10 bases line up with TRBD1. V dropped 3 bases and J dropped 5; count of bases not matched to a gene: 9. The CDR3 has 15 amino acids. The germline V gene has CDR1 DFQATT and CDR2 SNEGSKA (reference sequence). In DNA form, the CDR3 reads TGCAGTGCTAGGAAGGGACAGGGGCGCCGGTATGGCTACACCTGC. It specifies CSARKGQGRRYGYTC.

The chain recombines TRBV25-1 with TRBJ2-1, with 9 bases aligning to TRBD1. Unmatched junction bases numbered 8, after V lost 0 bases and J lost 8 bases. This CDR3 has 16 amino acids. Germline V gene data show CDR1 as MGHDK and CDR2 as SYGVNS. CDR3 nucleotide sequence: TGTGCCAGCAGTGAATATGAGGGGACAGGGTCTCATGAGCAGTTCTTC. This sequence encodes CASSEYEGTGSHEQFF.

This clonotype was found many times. CDR3 sequence: CSADYRGRNTEAFF. Here the CDR3 DNA reads TGCAGTGCGGACTACAGGGGGAGGAACACTGAAGCTTTCTTT. The rearrangement links TRBV20-1 to TRBJ1-1, with 8 nucleotides matching TRBD1. Germline V CDR1 and CDR2: DFQATT, SNEGSKA (reference sequence). The CDR3 is 14 residues long. The ends lost 6 bases at V and 1 base at J; junction bases unmatched: 7.

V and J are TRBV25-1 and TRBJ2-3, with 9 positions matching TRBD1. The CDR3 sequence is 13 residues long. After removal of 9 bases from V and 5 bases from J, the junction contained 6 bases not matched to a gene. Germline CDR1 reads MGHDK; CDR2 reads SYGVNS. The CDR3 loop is CASTGGAKDTQYF. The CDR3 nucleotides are TGTGCCAGTACAGGGGGCGCAAAAGATACGCAGTATTTT.

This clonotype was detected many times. CDR3 bases: TGTGCCAGCAGTTACCGGGACAGGCCCACCGGGGAGCTGTTTTTT. Protein sequence: CASSYRDRPTGELFF. The chain couples TRBV6-2 or TRBV6-3 to TRBJ2-2, with 8 nucleotides matching TRBD1. The germline gives CDR1 MNHEY, CDR2 SVGEGT. The CDR3 totals 15 residues. V dropped 2 bases and J dropped 4; count of bases not matched to a gene: 3.

CDR3 sequence reads: CASSPTSGSADTQYF. In DNA form, the CDR3 reads TGTGCCAGCAGCCCGACTAGCGGGAGCGCAGATACGCAGTATTTT. V is TRBV5-5 and J is TRBJ2-3; 12 bases fit TRBD2. Germline V lookup: CDR1 SGHKS, CDR2 YYEKEE (reference sequence). With V trimmed by 4 bases and J by 4 bases, 4 bases remained unmatched. The CDR3 covers 15 residues.

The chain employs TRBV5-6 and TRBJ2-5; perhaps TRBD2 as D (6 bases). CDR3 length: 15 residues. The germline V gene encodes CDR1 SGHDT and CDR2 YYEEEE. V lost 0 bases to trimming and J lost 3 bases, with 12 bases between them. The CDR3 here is CASSLARGGKETQYF. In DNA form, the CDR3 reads TGTGCCAGCAGCTTGGCTCGTGGGGGGAAAGAGACCCAGTACTTC.